The present entry profiles one T cell receptor beta chain with its context. Its cognate antigen is unknown. Via MiXCR, TCRdb re-called the 5' RACE reads, giving one row per CDR3 protein. The table lists roughly 18,000 distinct CDR3 sequences, around 70% of them singletons. The sample originates from a study of identical twins. Study outcomes and limitations: Analyses of zero insertions could, in part, be confounded by invariant MAIT and iNKT cells. Excess sharing by twins proved weaker in beta out-of-frame sequences.

The CDR3 runs to 12 residues. V was shortened by 5 bases and J by 0 bases, with 5 bases between the two germline ends. Per germline, CDR1 WSHSY and CDR2 SAAADI. What was sequenced was memory (CD45RO+) T cells sorted from blood. The clonotype was recovered from a woman younger than 35 in good health. This table probably holds off-target reads from a library built for another chain. V is TRBV10-2 and J is TRBJ2-7; D unclear. The CDR3 protein is CASSPDSYEQYF. The CDR3 bases are TGCGCCAGCAGTCCAGACTCCTACGAGCAGTACTTC.